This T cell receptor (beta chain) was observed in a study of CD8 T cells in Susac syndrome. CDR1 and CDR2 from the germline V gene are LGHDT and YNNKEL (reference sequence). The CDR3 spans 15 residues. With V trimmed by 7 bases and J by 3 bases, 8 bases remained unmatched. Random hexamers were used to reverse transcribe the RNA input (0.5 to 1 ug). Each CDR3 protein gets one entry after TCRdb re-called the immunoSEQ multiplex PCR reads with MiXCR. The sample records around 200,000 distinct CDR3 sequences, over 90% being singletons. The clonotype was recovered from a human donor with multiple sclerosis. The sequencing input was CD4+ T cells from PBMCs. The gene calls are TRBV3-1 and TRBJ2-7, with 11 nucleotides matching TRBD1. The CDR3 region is CASTPSGQGVYEQYF. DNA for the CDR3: TGTGCCAGCACGCCGTCGGGACAGGGGGTCTACGAGCAGTACTTC.